Listed below are T cell receptor beta chains from one sample, sequenced in a study of neoadjuvant nivolumab and ipilimumab in lung cancer. The assay was immunoSEQ multiplex PCR, and TCRdb's table has in-frame clones only and misses some. The sample holds 25,000 to 35,000 clones, approximately 90% seen once. Sequences were derived from peripheral blood, sampled after neoadjuvant nivolumab, alone or with ipilimumab, at or shortly before surgery. The receptors stem from an adult with non-small cell lung cancer. The CDR3 runs from the conserved cysteine through the conserved F or W. The order of the fields is V gene, J gene, D gene, CDR3 DNA, CDR3 protein. D genes are given only for firm matches.

V: TRBV15
J: TRBJ2-7
D: TRBD2
DNA: TGTGCCACCAGCAGAGATTCGGGGGGGCTGGAGTACTTC
CDR3: CATSRDSGGLEYF

V: TRBV5-1
J: TRBJ2-2
D: -
DNA: TGCGCCAGCAGCTTGAGTCTGGGTACCGGGGAGCTGTTTTTT
CDR3: CASSLSLGTGELFF

V: TRBV5-6
J: TRBJ2-6
D: TRBD1
DNA: TGTGCCAGCAGCTTGGGGGACAGGGGGTACTCTGGGGCCAACGTCCTGACTTTC
CDR3: CASSLGDRGYSGANVLTF

V: TRBV7-2
J: TRBJ1-3
D: TRBD1
DNA: TGTGCCAGCAGCTTAGATAGGACAGGGGTTGGAAACACCATATATTTT
CDR3: CASSLDRTGVGNTIYF

V: TRBV7-2
J: TRBJ2-1
D: -
DNA: TGTGCCAGCAGCTTAGCGTACGGGGATGAGCAGTTCTTC
CDR3: CASSLAYGDEQFF

V: TRBV7-2
J: TRBJ1-1
D: TRBD1
DNA: TGTGCCAGCAGCCCTTTAACAGGGGTGAATGAAGCTTTCTTT
CDR3: CASSPLTGVNEAFF

V: TRBV5-4
J: TRBJ2-7
D: TRBD2
DNA: TGTGCCAGCAGCCGGGACTACTCCTACGAGCAGTACTTC
CDR3: CASSRDYSYEQYF

V: TRBV27
J: TRBJ2-2
D: TRBD1
DNA: TGTGCCAGCAGTTCTCCGGGACAGGCGAACACCGGGGAGCTGTTTTTT
CDR3: CASSSPGQANTGELFF

V: TRBV29-1
J: TRBJ1-5
D: TRBD1
DNA: TGCAGCGCCGGACAGGGAAATCAGCCCCAGCATTTT
CDR3: CSAGQGNQPQHF

V: TRBV5-6
J: TRBJ1-6
D: -
DNA: TGTGCCAGCAGCTTGTCCATATCACCCCTCCACTTT
CDR3: CASSLSISPLHF

V: TRBV29-1
J: TRBJ1-1
D: -
DNA: TGCAGCGTTGGAAGGGGAATGAACACTGAAGCTTTCTTT
CDR3: CSVGRGMNTEAFF

V: TRBV9
J: TRBJ1-5
D: -
DNA: TGTGCCAGCAGCGTGGGGGTGTCGGGCAATCAGCCCCAGCATTTT
CDR3: CASSVGVSGNQPQHF

V: TRBV11-1
J: TRBJ2-3
D: -
DNA: TGTGCCAGCAGCTCCCGGGCCCATGGCACAGATACGCAGTATTTT
CDR3: CASSSRAHGTDTQYF

V: TRBV6-1
J: TRBJ2-5
D: -
DNA: TGTGCCAGCAGTGAAGGGGGGGAGGCGGGAGAGACCCAGTACTTC
CDR3: CASSEGGEAGETQYF

V: TRBV7-2
J: TRBJ2-7
D: TRBD2
DNA: TGTGCCAGCAGCGTGACTAGCGGGTCTAGTACGCACTTC
CDR3: CASSVTSGSSTHF

V: TRBV5-4
J: TRBJ2-5
D: TRBD2
DNA: TGTGCCAGCAGCTTCCTAAGCGGGGCGATAGAGACCCAGTACTTC
CDR3: CASSFLSGAIETQYF

V: TRBV7-9
J: TRBJ1-5
D: -
DNA: TGTGCCAGCAGCCAGAGGATAGGTCAGCCCCAGCATTTT
CDR3: CASSQRIGQPQHF

V: TRBV25-1
J: TRBJ2-7
D: -
DNA: TGTGCCAGCAGTGACCCCGGACAGATCTCCTACGAGCAGTACTTC
CDR3: CASSDPGQISYEQYF

V: TRBV7-9
J: TRBJ2-5
D: -
DNA: TGTGCCAGCAGCTTATTCGGGGTCTTGGAGACCCAGTACTTC
CDR3: CASSLFGVLETQYF

V: TRBV25-1
J: TRBJ2-5
D: TRBD2
DNA: TGTGCCAGCAGGAAGGGACTAGGCGGTTTTGGAGAGACCCAGTACTTC
CDR3: CASRKGLGGFGETQYF

V: TRBV7-9
J: TRBJ2-1
D: TRBD2
DNA: TGTGCCAGCAGCTTAGATGGTAGCGGGGGGGCCTTATCGCTTGAGCAGTTCTTC
CDR3: CASSLDGSGGALSLEQFF

V: TRBV6-6
J: TRBJ2-2
D: -
DNA: TGTGCCAGCAGTTACGATTGGGGCGGGGAGCTGTTTTTT
CDR3: CASSYDWGGELFF

V: TRBV5-1
J: TRBJ2-2
D: -
DNA: TGCGCCAGCAGCTTGGCCGTGAGGGTCGGGGAGCTGTTTTTT
CDR3: CASSLAVRVGELFF

V: TRBV7-6
J: TRBJ2-5
D: -
DNA: TGTGCCAGCAGCTTAGACGGGAGCAAGAAGACCCAGTACTTC
CDR3: CASSLDGSKKTQYF